The 10 T cell receptor beta chains listed next were all sequenced from one sample in a study of blood T cell repertoires in COVID-19. Clones were sequenced by immunoSEQ multiplex PCR, and TCRdb holds only the in-frame ones, with some missing. The sample holds tens of thousands of clones, 80% to 90% seen once. The sequenced sample consisted of peripheral blood. The receptors originated from a woman aged 80 or over with acute or convalescent COVID-19.

The J gene is TRBJ1-4, the V gene TRBV18, with TRBD1 identical over 8 bases. This CDR3 is 14 amino acids long. Germline V gene sequence: CDR1 KGHSH, CDR2 LQKENI. V gave up 4 bases and J gave up 4 bases; unmatched junction bases: 2. The CDR3 here is CASSQDRGNEKLFF. The CDR3 DNA follows: TGTGCCAGCTCACAAGACAGGGGTAATGAAAAACTGTTTTTT.

In this sample, this clone turned up many times. CDR3 nucleotide sequence: TGTGCCAGCAGCTTGGCCGAGGGTAGCGTAAAGACCCAGTACTTC. Translating gives CASSLAEGSVKTQYF. The chain links TRBV5-5 to TRBJ2-5; maybe TRBD2 (5 bases). The germline CDR1 and CDR2 sequences are SGHKS and YYEKEE (reference sequence). The CDR3 is made up of 15 amino acids. V lost 0 bases and J lost 6, with 15 bases in between.

This chain uses TRBV5-1 with TRBJ1-6; D perhaps matches TRBD1 (6 bases). Looked up from germline, CDR1 is SGHRS and CDR2 is YFSETQ. The CDR3 is made up of 17 amino acids. V was shortened by 2 bases and J by 3 bases, with 15 bases between the two germline ends. The chain's CDR3 is CASSFTPGHIYNSPLHF. The CDR3 bases are TGCGCCAGCAGCTTCACTCCGGGACACATCTATAATTCACCCCTCCACTTT.

This clone was picked up one time. This chain connects TRBV13 to TRBJ2-1; 8 positions match TRBD1. The CDR3 consists of 16 residues. The V gene's germline CDR1 is PRHDT and CDR2 FYEKMQ (reference sequence). J was trimmed by 5 bases and V by 7 bases; bases with no gene match: 13. As DNA, the CDR3 is TGTGCCAGCATTGGGTACGGGACAGGCGGAGACAATGAGCAGTTCTTC. Translating it yields CASIGYGTGGDNEQFF.

The J gene is TRBJ2-7, the V gene TRBV19; 9 bases align to TRBD1. The V gene end was trimmed by 5 bases and the J gene end by 6 bases; junction bases not matched to a gene: 8. The CDR3 is 14 residues long. Germline V gene data show CDR1 as LNHDA and CDR2 as SQIVND (reference sequence). CDR3 DNA: TGTGCCAGTAGTTTACAGGGGGCGGGGGTCGAGCAGTACTTC. It codes for CASSLQGAGVEQYF.

The V gene is TRBV6-1, the J gene TRBJ1-5; D might be TRBD1 (6 bases). The CDR3 contains 16 residues. Germline-derived CDR1 and CDR2 are MNHNS and SASEGT. The V and J ends lost 3 bases and 2 bases respectively, with 14 bases between them. In DNA, the CDR3 is TGTGCCAGCAGTGATGGGGGGGCGCGGGGCAATCAGCCCCAGCATTTT. Residues: CASSDGGARGNQPQHF.

The chain uses TRBV13 and TRBJ2-2; D is unclear. The germline CDR1 and CDR2 sequences are PRHDT and FYEKMQ (reference sequence). V was shortened by 1 base and J by 1 base, with 16 bases between the two germline ends. CDR3 length equals 18 residues. In DNA, the CDR3 is TGTGCCAGCAGCTTAGCGAGCGTCGCAACGTTGAACACCGGGGAGCTGTTTTTT. As protein: CASSLASVATLNTGELFF. Full variable domain (rest looked up from reference TRBV13 and TRBJ2-2): AAGVIQSPRHLIKEKRETATLKCYPIPRHDTVYWYQQGPGQDPQFLISFYEKMQSDKGSIPDRFSAQQFSDYHSELNMSSLELGDSALYFCASSLASVATLNTGELFFGEGSRLTVL.

The gene calls are TRBV24-1 and TRBJ2-3; 9 positions match TRBD1. The length of the CDR3 is 16 residues. Germline assignment: CDR1 KGHDR and CDR2 SFDVKD. Trimming at V came to 3 bases and at J to 0 bases, leaving 3 bases not matched to a gene. Here the CDR3 DNA reads TGTGCCACCAGTGATACAGGGGGCTCTAGCACAGATACGCAGTATTTT. It yields the protein CATSDTGGSSTDTQYF.

The rearrangement links TRBV6-1 to TRBJ2-2, with 11 bases matching TRBD1. From germline, CDR1 is MNHNS and CDR2 SASEGT. The CDR3 loop spans 16 amino acids. V dropped 4 bases and J dropped 7; count of bases not matched to a gene: 8. The CDR3 region has the DNA TGTGCCAGCAGTGCCCGGACAGGGGGCGCGGGCGGGGAGCTGTTTTTT. This codes for CASSARTGGAGGELFF.

The chain recombines TRBV7-9 with TRBJ2-1; the D gene is possibly TRBD2 (6 bases). V was trimmed by 5 bases and J by 7 bases, leaving 15 bases between them. CDR3 length: 14 amino acids. Germline V gives CDR1 SEHNR, CDR2 FQNEAQ (reference sequence). The CDR3 coding sequence is TGTGCCAGCAGCCCCTATGGGGGGAGGAATGAGCAGTTCTTC. Protein: CASSPYGGRNEQFF.